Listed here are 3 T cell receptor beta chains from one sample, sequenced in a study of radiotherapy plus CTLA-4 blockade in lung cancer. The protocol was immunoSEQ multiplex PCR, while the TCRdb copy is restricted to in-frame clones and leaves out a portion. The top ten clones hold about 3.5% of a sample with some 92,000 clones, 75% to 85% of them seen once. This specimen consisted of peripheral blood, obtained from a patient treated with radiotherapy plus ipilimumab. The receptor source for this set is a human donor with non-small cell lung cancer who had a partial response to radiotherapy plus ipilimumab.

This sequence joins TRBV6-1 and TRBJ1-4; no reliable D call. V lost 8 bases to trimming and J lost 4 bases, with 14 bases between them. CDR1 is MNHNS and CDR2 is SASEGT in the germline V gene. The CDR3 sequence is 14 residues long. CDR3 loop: CASQPRGGNEKLFF. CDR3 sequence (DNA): TGTGCCAGCCAACCTCGCGGTGGTAATGAAAAACTGTTTTTT.

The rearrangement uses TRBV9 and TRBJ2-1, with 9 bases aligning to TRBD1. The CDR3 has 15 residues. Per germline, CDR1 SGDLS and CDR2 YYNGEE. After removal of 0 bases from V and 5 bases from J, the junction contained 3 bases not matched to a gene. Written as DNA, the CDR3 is TGTGCCAGCAGCGTAGGGGACAGGGACGACAATGAGCAGTTCTTC. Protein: CASSVGDRDDNEQFF.

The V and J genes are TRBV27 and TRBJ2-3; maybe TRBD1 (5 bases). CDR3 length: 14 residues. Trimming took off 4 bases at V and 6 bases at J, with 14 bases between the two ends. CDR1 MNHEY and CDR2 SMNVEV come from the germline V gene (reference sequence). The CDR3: CASSYGVGADTQYF. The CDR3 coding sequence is TGTGCCAGCAGTTACGGAGTAGGGGCTGATACGCAGTATTTT.